This T cell receptor (beta chain) was found in a study of blood T cell repertoires in COVID-19. Overall study context: The analysed material was cDNA or gDNA that came from T cells, B-cell-depleted T cells, or PBMCs.

Authors' analysis steps: How many nucleated cells were present was estimated from reference gene primer amplification. TCRdb's table, derived via immunoSEQ multiplex PCR, lists solely in-frame clones and lacks some. D and trimming were read from the DNA, whereas the V and J calls and clone size are those reported in that table. The sample has 400,000 or so clones, approximately 85% seen once. This clone occurred once. In terms of age and location, participants ranged from roughly 18 to 90 years and lived in about 25 US areas. J gave up 2 bases and V 4 bases, and 3 bases lay outside the gene matches. Germline loops: CDR1 SGHRS, CDR2 YFSETQ. This CDR3 is built from 14 residues.

The sequenced sample consisted of PBMCs or T cells enriched from blood (not recorded which). V is TRBV5-1 and J is TRBJ1-3, with 7 bases fitting TRBD1. This TCR was sampled from a woman aged 35 to 49 with acute COVID-19. The CDR3 spells CASSQDRAGNTIYF. The CDR3 coding sequence is TGCGCCAGCAGCCAAGACAGGGCTGGAAACACCATATATTTT. Full variable domain (outside the CDR3, taken from reference TRBV5-1 and TRBJ1-3): KAGVTQTPRYLIKTRGQQVTLSCSPISGHRSVSWYQQTPGQGLQFLFEYFSETQRNKGNFPGRFSGRQFSNSRSEMNVSTLELGDSALYLCASSQDRAGNTIYFGEGSWLTVV.